These 24 T cell receptor beta chains originate from one sample sequenced in a study of blood T cell repertoires in COVID-19. Assay: immunoSEQ multiplex PCR; the TCRdb copy retains only in-frame clones and omits some. Among approximately 500,000 clones listed, approximately 87% were seen once. Source material: PBMCs or T cells enriched from blood (not recorded which). These receptors all stem from a woman aged 40 to 50 who had recovered from COVID-19.

The chain employs TRBV19 and TRBJ1-5; D is possibly TRBD1 (5 bases). Germline V gene sequence: CDR1 LNHDA, CDR2 SQIVND (reference sequence). This CDR3 is 20 amino acids long. The ends were cut back, 6 bases at V and 2 bases at J, with 29 bases in the middle. CDR3 amino acids: CASRLLGYGSREVGNQPQHF. Here the CDR3 DNA reads TGTGCCAGTAGACTATTGGGTTATGGATCCAGGGAGGTGGGCAATCAGCCCCAGCATTTT.

In regard to this clone: A read error may account for a junction end that differs from germline. The chain couples TRBV11-3 to TRBJ2-1; D perhaps matches TRBD2 (6 bases). This CDR3 region has 13 residues. Germline-derived CDR1 and CDR2 are SGHNT and YENEEA. CDR3 in amino acids: CASSLDRAGSPLF. The DNA for the CDR3 is TGTGCCAGCAGCTTAGATCGGGCGGGATCCCCTCTCTTC.

The rearrangement joins TRBV11-3 to TRBJ1-3; D is ambiguous. Germline lookup yields CDR1 SGHNT and CDR2 YENEEA. The CDR3 consists of 13 residues. V shed 2 bases and J shed 4 bases, with 6 bases lying between them. The CDR3 nucleotides are TGTGCCAGCAGCTTACCCAGAGGAAACACCATATATTTT. Encoded protein: CASSLPRGNTIYF. The whole variable domain, filled in from reference TRBV11-3 and TRBJ1-3, reads EAGVVQSPRYKIIEKKQPVAFWCNPISGHNTLYWYLQNLGQGPELLIRYENEEAVDDSQLPKDRFSAERLKGVDSTLKIQPAELGDSAVYLCASSLPRGNTIYFGEGSWLTVV.

The chain joins TRBV7-9 to TRBJ1-4; 7 bases are shared with TRBD1. The junction had 10 bases not matched to a gene; V was cut back by 4 bases and J by 14 bases. The CDR3 runs to 13 residues. Germline CDR1 reads SEHNR; CDR2 reads FQNEAQ (reference sequence). CDR3 coding DNA: TGTGCCAGCAGCTACTACCGGGACAGTTCCCTGTTTTTT. This codes for CASSYYRDSSLFF.

This chain's CDR3 is CASSYGGETQYF. As DNA, the CDR3 is TGTGCCAGCTCCTACGGGGGAGAGACCCAGTACTTC. This chain connects TRBV12-3 or TRBV12-4 to TRBJ2-5, with D maybe TRBD2 (6 bases). V shed 8 bases and J shed 4 bases, with 11 bases lying between them. CDR3 length: 12 residues.

The J gene is TRBJ1-1, the V gene TRBV7-2; possibly TRBD1 for D (6 bases). CDR1 is SGHTA, CDR2 FQGNSA, per germline. The germline V and J ends were trimmed by 2 bases and 7 bases, with 11 bases remaining between them. CDR3 length: 13 residues. Written as DNA, the CDR3 is TGTGCCAGCAGCTTACCAGGGGTGGGTGAAGCTTTCTTT. Translated: CASSLPGVGEAFF.

The chain uses TRBV30 and TRBJ2-7, with 11 bases that match TRBD2. This CDR3 contains 16 residues. With V trimmed by 0 bases and J by 6 bases, 10 bases remained unmatched. Germline V lookup: CDR1 GTSNPN, CDR2 SVGIG (reference sequence). CDR3 protein: CAWSVGASGRSGEQYF. The CDR3 DNA sequence: TGTGCCTGGAGTGTAGGGGCTAGCGGGAGGAGTGGCGAGCAGTACTTC.

The chain has TRBV7-2 and TRBJ1-1; D gene uncertain. V was trimmed by 2 bases and J by 4 bases, leaving 11 bases between them. The CDR3 spans 14 residues. CDR1 SGHTA and CDR2 FQGNSA come from the germline V gene. The CDR3 loop is CASSLKGGGTEAFF. CDR3 DNA: TGTGCCAGCAGCTTAAAGGGAGGAGGCACTGAAGCTTTCTTT.

To note about this clone: Other DNA sequences from this sample encode an identical CDR3 as well. This chain joins TRBV7-2 and TRBJ1-2; TRBD1 aligns across 8 bases. After removal of 5 bases from V and 4 bases from J, the junction contained 6 bases not matched to a gene. The CDR3 spans 14 residues. CDR1 and CDR2 from the germline V gene are SGHTA and FQGNSA. This CDR3 is CASSPRTGTYGYTF. The CDR3 region has the DNA TGTGCCAGCAGCCCCCGGACAGGGACCTATGGCTACACCTTC.

This sequence joins TRBV9 and TRBJ2-2; D is undetermined. Germline V gene sequence: CDR1 SGDLS, CDR2 YYNGEE. V lost 2 bases and J 7 bases, leaving 6 bases between the germline ends. This CDR3 contains 12 residues. CDR3 loop: CASSVRVGELFF. CDR3 in DNA: TGTGCCAGCAGCGTCCGAGTCGGGGAGCTGTTTTTT.

The chain has TRBV5-4 and TRBJ2-2, with 7 bases aligning to TRBD1. The length of the CDR3 is 14 residues. In germline, CDR1 is SGHNT, CDR2 YYREEE (reference sequence). With V trimmed by 4 bases and J by 4 bases, 4 bases remained unmatched. The CDR3 spells CASSSWTGTGELFF. The DNA of the CDR3 is TGTGCCAGCAGCAGCTGGACAGGCACCGGGGAGCTGTTTTTT.

The chain carries TRBV4-3 and TRBJ1-5, with D perhaps matching TRBD1 (5 bases). The germline gives CDR1 LGHNA, CDR2 YSLEER. The CDR3 consists of 13 residues. Deletions cut 6 bases from V and 4 bases from J, with 10 bases between. CDR3 DNA sequence: TGCGCCAGCAGTGACAGCTTTAATCAGCCCCAGCATTTT. It is translated as CASSDSFNQPQHF.

The J gene is TRBJ2-7, the V gene TRBV18, with D perhaps TRBD2 (5 bases). The CDR3 spans 15 residues. CDR1 is KGHSH and CDR2 is LQKENI in the germline V gene. The V gene lost 2 bases and the J gene lost 0 bases, with 11 bases spanning the gap. The CDR3 loop reads CASSPGSVSSYEQYF. CDR3 bases: TGTGCCAGCTCACCAGGTAGCGTGAGCTCCTACGAGCAGTACTTC. Full variable domain (missing parts from reference TRBV18 and TRBJ2-7): NAGVMQNPRHLVRRRGQEARLRCSPMKGHSHVYWYRQLPEEGLKFMVYLQKENIIDESGMPKERFSAEFPKEGPSILRIQQVVRGDSAAYFCASSPGSVSSYEQYFGPGTRLTVT.

The chain links TRBV19 to TRBJ2-1; 10 positions agree with TRBD2. CDR1 LNHDA and CDR2 SQIVND come from the germline V gene (reference sequence). The ends lost 5 bases at V and 6 bases at J; junction bases unmatched: 13. The CDR3 extends over 17 amino acids. This chain's CDR3 is CASSSLAGVRFRNEQFF. The CDR3, as DNA: TGTGCCAGTAGTTCTCTAGCGGGAGTCAGGTTCCGCAATGAGCAGTTCTTC.

The chain couples TRBV14 to TRBJ2-7; tentatively, D is TRBD1 (6 bases). The CDR3 covers 16 residues. Trimming cost V 5 bases and J 5 bases, with 22 bases left between them. Germline-derived CDR1 and CDR2 are SGHDN and FVKESK. The CDR3 DNA follows: TGTGCCAGCAGCGACGACAGGCACCGACTATTGGACGAGCAGTACTTC. It specifies CASSDDRHRLLDEQYF.

This chain joins TRBV5-1 and TRBJ1-5, with TRBD1 as a possible D gene (6 bases). This CDR3 comprises 16 residues. The ends were cut back, 0 bases at V and 1 base at J, with 11 bases in the middle. Germline V gene lookup returns CDR1 SGHRS and CDR2 YFSETQ. The CDR3: CASSLGAQGSNQPQHF. CDR3 coding DNA: TGCGCCAGCAGCTTGGGGGCCCAGGGGAGCAATCAGCCCCAGCATTTT.

The V and J genes are TRBV25-1 and TRBJ2-3; D is possibly TRBD1 (7 bases). Germline lookup yields CDR1 MGHDK and CDR2 SYGVNS. CDR3 size: 16 residues. V was pared by 0 bases and J by 2 bases, with 12 bases between. The chain's CDR3 is CASSEYDREVTDTQYF. CDR3 nucleotide sequence: TGTGCCAGCAGTGAATATGACAGGGAGGTCACAGATACGCAGTATTTT.

J is TRBJ1-2 and V is TRBV25-1, with D maybe TRBD1 (5 bases). Germline V gene sequence: CDR1 MGHDK, CDR2 SYGVNS. The V end lost 1 base, the J end lost 7 bases, and 16 bases lay between the germline ends. CDR3 size: 15 residues. CDR3 sequence (DNA): TGTGCCAGCAGTGAATCACCCCGGGGGGTAACTGGCTACACCTTC. Its translation is CASSESPRGVTGYTF.

This clone came up a few times. The V call is TRBV5-1, the J call TRBJ1-1; 7 nucleotides line up with TRBD1. CDR1 is SGHRS, CDR2 YFSETQ, per germline. V lost 4 bases, J lost 8 bases, and 8 bases stayed unmatched. This CDR3 spans 13 amino acids. The CDR3 DNA is TGCGCCAGCAGCGGCGGGACAGCCCAGGAAGCTTTCTTT. Encoded protein: CASSGGTAQEAFF. Together with reference TRBV5-1 and TRBJ1-1, the CDR3 gives the full variable domain: KAGVTQTPRYLIKTRGQQVTLSCSPISGHRSVSWYQQTPGQGLQFLFEYFSETQRNKGNFPGRFSGRQFSNSRSEMNVSTLELGDSALYLCASSGGTAQEAFFGQGTRLTVV.

This clone was recorded once. This rearrangement joins TRBV3-1 (or the pseudogene TRBV3-2) to TRBJ1-1; D may be TRBD1 (6 bases). The CDR3 contains 14 residues. CDR1 and CDR2 from the germline V gene are LGHDT and YNNKEL (reference sequence). V was pared by 2 bases and J by 4 bases, with 11 bases between. CDR3 loop: CASSQRQVSTEAFF. The CDR3 nucleotides are TGTGCCAGCAGCCAACGACAGGTTTCCACTGAAGCTTTCTTT.

The sample holds a few counts of this clone. The chain uses TRBV2 and TRBJ2-2; tentatively, D is TRBD2 (5 bases). Trimming left V 6 bases short and J 4 bases short, with 12 bases between. In germline, CDR1 is SNHLY, CDR2 FYNNEI. This CDR3 is 14 amino acids long. For the CDR3, the DNA is TGTGCCAGCAGGTGGACTGTGGGCACCGGGGAGCTGTTTTTT. Protein: CASRWTVGTGELFF.

The chain carries TRBV25-1 and TRBJ1-2, with D perhaps matching TRBD1 (5 bases). Trimming shortened V by 2 bases and J by 5 bases, and 9 bases separated the two germline ends. Per germline, CDR1 MGHDK and CDR2 SYGVNS. The CDR3 has 13 amino acids. CDR3 DNA sequence: TGTGCCAGCAGTGAAAGACAGTGGTATGGCTACACCTTC. This encodes CASSERQWYGYTF.

This chain uses TRBV4-3 with TRBJ2-2; TRBD2 matches at 11 bases. The V and J ends lost 0 bases and 1 base, in that order; junction bases with no gene match: 4. This CDR3 is 18 amino acids long. The V gene's germline CDR1 is LGHNA and CDR2 YSLEER. The CDR3, as DNA: TGCGCCAGCAGCCAAGAAGGGGGGACTAGCGGGAACACCGGGGAGCTGTTTTTT. It encodes CASSQEGGTSGNTGELFF.

The chain is built from TRBV4-3 and TRBJ2-3; TRBD2 agrees at 8 bases. The CDR3 loop spans 18 amino acids. Per germline, CDR1 LGHNA and CDR2 YSLEER. V was clipped by 1 base and J by 3 bases; unmatched bases: 12. The CDR3 loop reads CASSQVAGNFGGTDTQYF. The CDR3, as DNA: TGCGCCAGCAGCCAAGTAGCGGGAAACTTCGGCGGTACAGATACGCAGTATTTT.